The rows below give T cell receptor beta chains drawn from one sample of a study of T cell changes during pregnancy in multiple sclerosis. TCRdb's table, derived via immunoSEQ multiplex PCR, lists solely in-frame clones and lacks some. The sample yields tens of thousands of clones, roughly 92% seen once. Specimen: peripheral blood, collected in the third trimester of pregnancy. Receptor source: a female donor in good health, enrolled as a control in a pregnancy study. Each CDR3 is given with its conserved first and last residue. Not every row has a clone size; where given, it reads once, few, many or a size class.

V gene | clone size | CDR3 protein
TRBV29-1 | NA | CSATTGYSNQPQHF
TRBV7-2 | NA | CASSYSTGNEQFF
TRBV30 | once | CAWSGQGFRSDTQYF
TRBV5-1 | NA | CASSLSMGLAGVETQYF
TRBV5-4 | NA | CASSYAEGEQYF
TRBV21-1 | NA | CASSKAVRAGEQYF
TRBV4-1 | NA | CASSQIQDNEQFF
TRBV5-4 | NA | CASSLGQGAMTEAFF
TRBV10-3 | NA | CAISGLTSGRASSYNEQFF
TRBV7-9 | NA | CASSIKGLASDTQYF
TRBV28 | NA | CASSFGGSRTDTQYF
TRBV6-7 | NA | CAASPGGGTDTQYF
TRBV10-2 | NA | CASSLEGLQPQHF
TRBV7-9 | NA | CASSLAGGTGADTQYF
TRBV10-3 | NA | CAISESDPTANTEAFF
TRBV5-5 | NA | CASSLAPAVNTEAFF
TRBV28 | NA | CASSPPPGLDEQYF
TRBV7-9 | NA | CASSLDSSGNTIYF
TRBV4-3 | NA | CASSRTTSGSDEQFF
TRBV4-3 | NA | CASSQGPPFGNQPQHF
TRBV6-5 | NA | CASSYLAGTVNTEAFF
TRBV14 | NA | CASSLGQGGHTF
TRBV9 | NA | CASSTRLAGGPTGELFF
TRBV12-5 | NA | CASGLVKPQGARGYTF
TRBV11-2 | NA | CATVRIAGGARNEQFF
TRBV11-3 | NA | CASSLDWTSGNNEQFF
TRBV4-2 | NA | CASSQGQGAYEQYF
TRBV16 | NA | CASSPGSGAFF
TRBV6-5 | NA | CASGFPGLAGYEQFF
TRBV2 | NA | CASSEPTGGDEAFF
TRBV27 | NA | CASSLGGTAEQFF
TRBV4-1 | NA | CASSSLAGLGNEQFF
TRBV5-5 | once | CASSWDYNEQYF
TRBV5-5 | once | CASSLWQVPLGETQYF
TRBV9 | once | CASSVDPKQGGNEQFF
TRBV7-2 | once | CASSIWAAGGPNEQYF
TRBV6-1 | NA | CASKKGARNTIYF
TRBV15 | once | CATSRGDIATDTQYF
TRBV6-1 | NA | CASSEQGAGTNYGYTF
TRBV6-5 | once | CASSYAPGQGKNIQYF
TRBV11-2 | NA | CASSFTDEQFF
TRBV6-4 | NA | CASSQGQGATQFF
TRBV7-8 | NA | CASSPVGGEVETQYF
TRBV11-3 | NA | CASTTAGKHYGYTF
TRBV7-2 | NA | CASSLRFRGVNTGELFF
TRBV28 | NA | CASSFSQGQGGYTF
TRBV4-1 | once | CASSSPRVSGASNEKLFF
TRBV10-3 | NA | CAISEVQGRDTEAFF
TRBV4-1 | once | CASSQGLAGYEQYF
TRBV18 | NA | CASSLVFDLPGGSYTF
TRBV6-5 | NA | CASSPGTSRDEQYF
TRBV27 | NA | CASSLDRVNQPQHF
TRBV4-2 | NA | CASSQKGGGSNQPQHF
TRBV7-2 | few | CASSRRTGENEQFF
TRBV29-1 | NA | CSVISGGLNTEAFF
TRBV28 | NA | CASRSTGAWGTEAFF
TRBV7-2 | NA | CASSLGGSAPDTQYF
TRBV28 | NA | CASSSKNQGTAFF
TRBV2 | NA | CASSEEWGGTQYF